This T cell receptor (beta chain) was profiled in a study of T cells expressing NK-cell markers. Overall study context: Seven donors tested HCMV-seropositive and one tested seronegative among the eight sequenced.

The cDNA for TCR beta came from 5'RACE template switching with UMIs. From the 5' RACE reads, TCRdb lists one entry per CDR3 protein and no DNA. This sample's table has hundreds of thousands of distinct CDR3 sequences. The CDR3 has 16 amino acids. CDR1 is MNHNS and CDR2 is SASEGT in the germline V gene. What was sequenced was blood T cells: a sorted CD56 or NKG2C T cell subset, CD4+ or CD8+ T cells, or bulk PBMC T cells (not recorded which). This chain connects TRBV6-1 to TRBJ2-1; TCRdb's D gene call, TRBD1, goes unchecked for lack of DNA. The source is a woman aged 18 to 69 in good health. The CDR3 protein is CASSTPRIGAYNEQFF.